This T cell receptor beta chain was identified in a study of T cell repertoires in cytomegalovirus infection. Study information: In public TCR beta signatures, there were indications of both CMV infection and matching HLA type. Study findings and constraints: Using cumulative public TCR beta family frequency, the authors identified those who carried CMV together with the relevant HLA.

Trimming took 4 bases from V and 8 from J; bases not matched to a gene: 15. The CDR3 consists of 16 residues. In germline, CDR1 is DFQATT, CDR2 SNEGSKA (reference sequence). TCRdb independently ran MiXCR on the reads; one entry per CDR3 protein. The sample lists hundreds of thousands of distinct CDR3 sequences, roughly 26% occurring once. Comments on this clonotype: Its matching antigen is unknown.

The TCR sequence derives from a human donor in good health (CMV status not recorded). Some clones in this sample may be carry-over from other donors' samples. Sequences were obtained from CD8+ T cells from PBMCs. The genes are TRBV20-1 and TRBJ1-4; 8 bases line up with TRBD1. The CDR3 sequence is CSAISGQGLFLEKLFF. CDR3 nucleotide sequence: TGCAGTGCTATCTCCGGACAGGGCCTGTTTTTAGAAAAACTGTTTTTT.